This T cell receptor beta chain was sequenced in a study of shared clonotypes between healthy human individuals. Background on the study: The donor group consisted of two women and three men, aged 18 to 49. Study-wide findings and caveats: Clonotype sharing among donors, it was expected, would be affected by sequencing depth.

This clone was seen just once. Its specificity is unknown. Clones were read by immunoSEQ multiplex PCR, and TCRdb kept only the in-frame ones, dropping some. The sample has some 2 million clones; 85% to 95% are singletons. The CDR3 sequence is 14 residues long. Deletions cut 0 bases from V and 2 bases from J, with 9 bases between. Germline CDR1 SGDLS, CDR2 YYNGEE. Caucasian adults residing in Nashville, Tennessee made up all the donors. The genes are TRBV9 and TRBJ2-7, with no clear D. Sequencing was performed on naive CD4+ T cells sorted from blood. Subset given: CD45RA+ positively selected. This receptor was taken from a man aged 18 to 30 in good health. The chain's CDR3 is CASSVEGRAYEQYF. The CDR3, as DNA: TGTGCCAGCAGCGTAGAAGGACGGGCCTACGAGCAGTACTTC.